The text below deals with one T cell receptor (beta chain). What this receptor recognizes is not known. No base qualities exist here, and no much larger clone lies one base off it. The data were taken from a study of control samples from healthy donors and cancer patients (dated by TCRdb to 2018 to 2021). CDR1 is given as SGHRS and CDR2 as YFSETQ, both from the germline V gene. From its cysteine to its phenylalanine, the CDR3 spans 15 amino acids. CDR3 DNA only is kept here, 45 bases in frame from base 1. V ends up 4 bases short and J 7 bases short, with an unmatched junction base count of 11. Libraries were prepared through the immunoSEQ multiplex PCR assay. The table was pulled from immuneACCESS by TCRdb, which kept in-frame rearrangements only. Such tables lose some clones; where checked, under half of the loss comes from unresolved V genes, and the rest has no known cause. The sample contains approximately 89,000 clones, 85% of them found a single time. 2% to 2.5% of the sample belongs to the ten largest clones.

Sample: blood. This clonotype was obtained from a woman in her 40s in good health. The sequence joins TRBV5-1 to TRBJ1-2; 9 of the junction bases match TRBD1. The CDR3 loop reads CASSGSTGGAGGYTF. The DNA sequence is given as TGCGCCAGCAGCGGAAGTACAGGGGGCGCCGGTGGCTACACCTTC.